This T cell receptor beta chain was identified in a study of CD8 T cells in ankylosing spondylitis. General study findings and limits: As reported, disease-linked clones showed significant enrichment in matched ankylosing spondylitis synovial fluid. Several of the motif variants were reported before in synovial fluid and blood from reactive arthritis.

This clonotype was counted ten times or more. Antigen specificity is unknown. Germline V gene lookup returns CDR1 LGHNA and CDR2 YNFKEQ. V lost 1 base and J lost 4, with 19 bases in between. CDR3 length equals 18 residues. Using its own MiXCR run on the 5' RACE reads, TCRdb lists one record per CDR3 protein. The repertoire has some 150,000 distinct CDR3 sequences, approximately 10% of them found once; the top ten carry about 3.8%. The material sequenced was blood, either unsorted or a sorted T cell fraction (not recorded which). The receptor's source is a female donor with ankylosing spondylitis or in good health (not recorded which). The chain has TRBV4-2 and TRBJ1-4; D is undetermined. The CDR3 DNA reads TGTGCCAGCAGCCAAGCTGGCACCGGCGGGCCCGATAATGAAAAACTGTTTTTT. Its translation is CASSQAGTGGPDNEKLFF.